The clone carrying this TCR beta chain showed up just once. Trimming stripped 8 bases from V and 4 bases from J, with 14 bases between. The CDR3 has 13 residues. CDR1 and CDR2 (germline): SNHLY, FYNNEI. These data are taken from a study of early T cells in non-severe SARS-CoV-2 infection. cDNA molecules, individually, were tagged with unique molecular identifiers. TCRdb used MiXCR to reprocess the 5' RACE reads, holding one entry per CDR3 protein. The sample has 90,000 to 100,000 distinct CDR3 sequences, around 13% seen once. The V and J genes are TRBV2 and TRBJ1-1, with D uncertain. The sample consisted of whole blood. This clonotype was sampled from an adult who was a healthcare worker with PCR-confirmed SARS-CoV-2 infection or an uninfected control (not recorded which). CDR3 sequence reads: CASQGSMITEAFF. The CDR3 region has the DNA TGTGCCAGCCAAGGATCAATGATCACTGAAGCTTTCTTT.